This T cell receptor beta chain was retrieved from a study of T cell repertoires in cytomegalovirus infection. The sample holds a few counts of this clonotype. The antigen is undetermined. One entry per CDR3 protein, called by TCRdb with MiXCR from the reads. Among 100,000 or so distinct CDR3 sequences listed, 25% to 30% were seen once. Germline values: CDR1 SEHNR, CDR2 FQNEAQ (reference sequence). This CDR3 comprises 13 residues. V was shortened by 3 bases and J by 1 base, with 6 bases between the two germline ends. The clonotype was recovered from a human donor in good health (CMV status not recorded). Some clones in this sample may be carry-over from other donors' samples. The chain employs TRBV7-9 and TRBJ1-1; D is unresolved. The sequenced sample was CD8+ T cells from cultured PBMCs, obtained from culture after CMV antigen stimulation. CDR3 residues: CASSFAGNTEAFF. CDR3 bases: TGTGCCAGCAGCTTTGCAGGGAACACTGAAGCTTTCTTT.